This T cell receptor (beta chain) appears in the sequencing data of a study of T-cell memory formation after mild COVID-19. Germline assignment: CDR1 DFQATT and CDR2 SNEGSKA (reference sequence). The CDR3 is 16 amino acids. V was trimmed by 0 bases and J by 0 bases, leaving 15 bases between them. The authors produced TCR alpha and TCR beta cDNA libraries with sample barcodes and UMIs by 5'RACE using constant-segment primers. TCRdb processed the 5' RACE reads anew with MiXCR; each CDR3 protein has one entry. The repertoire holds 140,000 to 150,000 distinct CDR3 sequences, with about 5.7% as singletons. The table lists this clonotype with a few counts.

This chain links TRBV20-1 with TRBJ2-7; unclear D gene. The receptor was derived from an adult woman who had mild COVID-19 (a few samples of this study predate the infection). Cell type and time point are not known. What was sequenced was PBMCs or a T cell subset sorted from them (not recorded which). This CDR3 is CSARDRRGPSSYEQYF. The CDR3 DNA is TGCAGTGCTAGAGATCGTCGTGGACCCTCCTCCTACGAGCAGTACTTC.